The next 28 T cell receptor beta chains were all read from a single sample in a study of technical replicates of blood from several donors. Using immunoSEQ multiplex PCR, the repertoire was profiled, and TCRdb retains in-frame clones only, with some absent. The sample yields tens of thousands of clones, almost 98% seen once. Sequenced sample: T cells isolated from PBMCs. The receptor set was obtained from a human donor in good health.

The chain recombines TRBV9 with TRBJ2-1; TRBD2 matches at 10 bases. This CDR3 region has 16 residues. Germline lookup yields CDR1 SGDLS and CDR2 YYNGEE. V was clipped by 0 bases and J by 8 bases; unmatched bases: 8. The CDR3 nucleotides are TGTGCCAGCAGCGTAGGTATTAGCGGGGGGAAGTATGAGCAGTTCTTC. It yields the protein CASSVGISGGKYEQFF. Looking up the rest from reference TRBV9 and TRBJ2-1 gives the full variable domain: DSGVTQTPKHLITATGQRVTLRCSPRSGDLSVYWYQQSLDQGLQFLIQYYNGEERAKGNILERFSAQQFPDLHSELNLSSLELGDSALYFCASSVGISGGKYEQFFGPGTRLTVL.

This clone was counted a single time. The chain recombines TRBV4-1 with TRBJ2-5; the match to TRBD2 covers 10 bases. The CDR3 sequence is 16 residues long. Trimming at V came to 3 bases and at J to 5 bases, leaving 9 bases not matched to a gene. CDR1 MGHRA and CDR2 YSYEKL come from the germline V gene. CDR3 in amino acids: CASSHLSSGSRETQYF. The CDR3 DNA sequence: TGCGCCAGCAGCCATCTTTCTAGCGGGAGTCGGGAGACCCAGTACTTC.

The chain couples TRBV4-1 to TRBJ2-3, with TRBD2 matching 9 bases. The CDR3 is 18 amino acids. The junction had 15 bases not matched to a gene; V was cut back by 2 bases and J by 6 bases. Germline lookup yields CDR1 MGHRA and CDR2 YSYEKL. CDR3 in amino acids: CASSQPTRTKRGEDTQYF. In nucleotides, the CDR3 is TGCGCCAGCAGCCAACCCACCCGGACTAAGCGGGGGGAGGATACGCAGTATTTT.

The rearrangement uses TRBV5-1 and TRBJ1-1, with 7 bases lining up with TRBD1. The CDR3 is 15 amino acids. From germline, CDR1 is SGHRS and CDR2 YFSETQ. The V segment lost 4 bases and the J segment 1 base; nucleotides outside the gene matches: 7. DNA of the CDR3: TGCGCCAGCAGCCTAGACAGGGTTCGGAACACTGAAGCTTTCTTT. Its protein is CASSLDRVRNTEAFF.

The CDR3 nucleotides are TGTGCTAGTGGCCCCGGGTGGGACACTGAAGCTTTCTTT. Protein sequence: CASGPGWDTEAFF. The chain links TRBV12-5 to TRBJ1-1, with D unresolved. From germline, CDR1 is LGHNT and CDR2 FRNRAP. This CDR3 spans 13 amino acids. Trimming pared 6 bases from V and 3 bases from J, leaving 11 bases between.

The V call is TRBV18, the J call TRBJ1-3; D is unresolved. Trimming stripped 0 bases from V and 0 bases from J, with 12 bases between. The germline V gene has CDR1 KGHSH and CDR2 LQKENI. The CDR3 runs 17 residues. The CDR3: CASSPPSLVISGNTIYF. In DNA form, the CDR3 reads TGTGCCAGCTCACCACCGTCACTTGTGATCTCTGGAAACACCATATATTTT.

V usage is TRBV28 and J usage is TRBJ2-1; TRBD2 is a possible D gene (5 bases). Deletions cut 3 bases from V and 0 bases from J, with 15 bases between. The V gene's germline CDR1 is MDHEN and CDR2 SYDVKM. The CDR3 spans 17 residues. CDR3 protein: CASSFPLGESSYNEQFF. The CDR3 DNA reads TGTGCCAGCAGTTTCCCTCTCGGGGAGAGCTCCTACAATGAGCAGTTCTTC.

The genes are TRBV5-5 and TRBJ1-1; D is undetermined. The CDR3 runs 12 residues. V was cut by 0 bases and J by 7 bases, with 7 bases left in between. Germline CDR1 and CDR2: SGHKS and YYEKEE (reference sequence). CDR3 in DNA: TGTGCCAGCAGCTTGGTAGGAGATGAAGCTTTCTTT. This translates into CASSLVGDEAFF.

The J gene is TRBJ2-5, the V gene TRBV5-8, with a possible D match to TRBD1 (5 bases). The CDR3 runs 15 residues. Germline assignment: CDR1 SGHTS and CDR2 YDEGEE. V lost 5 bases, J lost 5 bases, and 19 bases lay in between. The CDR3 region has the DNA TGTGCCAGCAGTTCGGACACGTCAAAAACGGAGACCCAGTACTTC. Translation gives CASSSDTSKTETQYF.

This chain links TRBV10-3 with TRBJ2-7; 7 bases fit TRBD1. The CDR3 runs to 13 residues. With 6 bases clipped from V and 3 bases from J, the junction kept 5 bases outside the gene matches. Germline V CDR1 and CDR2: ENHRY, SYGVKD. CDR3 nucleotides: TGTGCCATCAGCAAGGGACAGAGCTACGAGCAGTACTTC. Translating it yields CAISKGQSYEQYF.

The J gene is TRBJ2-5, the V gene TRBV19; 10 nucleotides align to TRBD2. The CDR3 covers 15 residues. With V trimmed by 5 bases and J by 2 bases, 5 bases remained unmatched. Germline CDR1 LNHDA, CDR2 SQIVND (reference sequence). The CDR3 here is CASSSGLAPQETQYF. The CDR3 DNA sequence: TGTGCCAGTAGTTCGGGACTAGCGCCGCAAGAGACCCAGTACTTC.

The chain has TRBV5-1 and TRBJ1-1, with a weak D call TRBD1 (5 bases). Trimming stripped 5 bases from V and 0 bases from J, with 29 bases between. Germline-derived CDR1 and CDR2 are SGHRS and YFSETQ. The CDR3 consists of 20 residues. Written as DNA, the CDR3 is TGCGCCAGCAGATTAATGAAGGACCCACATTTGGGGGGTATGAACACTGAAGCTTTCTTT. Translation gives CASRLMKDPHLGGMNTEAFF.

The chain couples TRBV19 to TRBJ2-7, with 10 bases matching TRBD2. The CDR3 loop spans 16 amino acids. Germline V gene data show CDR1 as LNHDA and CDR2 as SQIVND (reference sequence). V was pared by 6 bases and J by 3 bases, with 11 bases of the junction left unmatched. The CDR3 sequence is CASSPYPSGSVYEQYF. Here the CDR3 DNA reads TGTGCCAGTAGCCCATACCCTAGCGGGAGTGTCTACGAGCAGTACTTC.

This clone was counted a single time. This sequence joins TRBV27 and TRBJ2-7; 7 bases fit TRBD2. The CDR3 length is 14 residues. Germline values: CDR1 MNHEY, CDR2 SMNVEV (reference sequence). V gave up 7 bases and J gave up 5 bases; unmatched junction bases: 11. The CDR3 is CASTGLDPLHEQYF. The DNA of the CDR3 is TGTGCCAGCACCGGACTAGATCCCCTCCACGAGCAGTACTTC.

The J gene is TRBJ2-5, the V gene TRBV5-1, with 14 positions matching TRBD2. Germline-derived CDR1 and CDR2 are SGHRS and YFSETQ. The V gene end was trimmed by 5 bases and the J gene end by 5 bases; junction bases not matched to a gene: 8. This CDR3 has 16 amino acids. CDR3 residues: CASRLGTSGSLETQYF. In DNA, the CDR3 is TGCGCCAGCAGGCTGGGGACTAGCGGGAGTTTGGAGACCCAGTACTTC.

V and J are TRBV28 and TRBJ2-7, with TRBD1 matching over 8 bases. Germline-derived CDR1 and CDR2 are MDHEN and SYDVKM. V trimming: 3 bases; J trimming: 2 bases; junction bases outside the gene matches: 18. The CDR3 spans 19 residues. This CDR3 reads CASSFSSPLRQGSPYEQYF. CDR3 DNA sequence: TGTGCCAGCAGTTTCTCCTCACCACTGAGACAGGGGTCCCCCTACGAGCAGTACTTC.

The CDR3 region is CASSFPPILAGAGETQYF. The CDR3 DNA follows: TGTGCCAGCAGCTTCCCACCGATCCTAGCGGGGGCAGGGGAGACCCAGTACTTC. The V gene is TRBV7-8, the J gene TRBJ2-5; 10 bases line up with TRBD2. The CDR3 contains 18 residues. J was trimmed by 5 bases and V by 3 bases; bases with no gene match: 15. From germline, CDR1 is SGHVS and CDR2 FQNEAQ.

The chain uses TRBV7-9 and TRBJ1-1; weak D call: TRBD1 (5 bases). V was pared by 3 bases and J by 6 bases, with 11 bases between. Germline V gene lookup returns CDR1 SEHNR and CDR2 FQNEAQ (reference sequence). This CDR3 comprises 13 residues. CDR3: CASSFGGISEAFF. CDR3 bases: TGTGCCAGCAGCTTTGGGGGGATCTCTGAAGCTTTCTTT. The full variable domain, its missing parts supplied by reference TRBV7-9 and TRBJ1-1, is DTGVSQNPRHKITKRGQNVTFRCDPISEHNRLYWYRQTLGQGPEFLTYFQNEAQLEKSRLLSDRFSAERPKGSFSTLEIQRTEQGDSAMYLCASSFGGISEAFFGQGTRLTVV.

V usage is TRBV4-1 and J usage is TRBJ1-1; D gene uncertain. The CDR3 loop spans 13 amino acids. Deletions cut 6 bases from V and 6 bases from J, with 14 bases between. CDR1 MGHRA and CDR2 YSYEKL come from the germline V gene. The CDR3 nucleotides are TGCGCCAGCAGGACCTTCGGGGTATCTGAAGCTTTCTTT. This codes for CASRTFGVSEAFF.

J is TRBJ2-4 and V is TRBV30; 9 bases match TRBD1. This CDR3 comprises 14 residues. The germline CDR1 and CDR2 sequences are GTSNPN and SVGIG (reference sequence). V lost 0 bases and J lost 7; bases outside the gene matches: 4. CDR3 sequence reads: CAWSVEQGANIQYF. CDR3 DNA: TGTGCCTGGAGTGTCGAACAGGGGGCGAACATTCAGTACTTC.

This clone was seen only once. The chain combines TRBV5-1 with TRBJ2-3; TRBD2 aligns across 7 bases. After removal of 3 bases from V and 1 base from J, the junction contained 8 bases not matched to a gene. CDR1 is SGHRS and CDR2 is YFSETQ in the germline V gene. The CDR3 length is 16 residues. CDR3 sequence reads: CASSSGGEGGTDTQYF. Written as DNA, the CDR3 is TGCGCCAGCAGCTCCGGAGGGGAGGGTGGCACAGATACGCAGTATTTT.

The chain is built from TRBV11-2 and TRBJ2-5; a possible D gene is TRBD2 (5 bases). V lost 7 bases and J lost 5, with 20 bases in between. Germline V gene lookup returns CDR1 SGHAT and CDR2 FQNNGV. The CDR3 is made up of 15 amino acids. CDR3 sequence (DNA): TGTGCCAGCACCCTAGGGCGGGTGGTTGCGGAGACCCAGTACTTC. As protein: CASTLGRVVAETQYF.

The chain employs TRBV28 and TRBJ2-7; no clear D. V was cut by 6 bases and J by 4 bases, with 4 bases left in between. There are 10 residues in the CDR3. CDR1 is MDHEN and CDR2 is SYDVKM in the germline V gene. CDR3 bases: TGTGCCAGCAGCCTGTACGAGCAGTACTTC. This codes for CASSLYEQYF.

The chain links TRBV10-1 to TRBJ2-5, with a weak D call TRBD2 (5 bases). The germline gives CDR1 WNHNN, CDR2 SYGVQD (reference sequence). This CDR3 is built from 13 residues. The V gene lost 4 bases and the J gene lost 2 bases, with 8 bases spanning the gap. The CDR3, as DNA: TGCGCCAGCAGTGGGACTCCACAAGAGACCCAGTACTTC. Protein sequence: CASSGTPQETQYF.

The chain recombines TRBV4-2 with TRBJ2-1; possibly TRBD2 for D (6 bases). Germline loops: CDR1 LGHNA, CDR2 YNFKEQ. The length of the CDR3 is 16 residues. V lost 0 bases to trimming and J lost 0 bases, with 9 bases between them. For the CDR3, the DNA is TGTGCCAGCAGCCAAGATGGGGGGAGCTCCTACAATGAGCAGTTCTTC. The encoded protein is CASSQDGGSSYNEQFF.

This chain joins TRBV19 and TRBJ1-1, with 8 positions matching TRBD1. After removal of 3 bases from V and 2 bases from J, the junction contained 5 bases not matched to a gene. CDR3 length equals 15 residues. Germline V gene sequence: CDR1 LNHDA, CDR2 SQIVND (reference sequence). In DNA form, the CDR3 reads TGTGCCAGTAGTATTCTCCAGGGGGCCAACACTGAAGCTTTCTTT. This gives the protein CASSILQGANTEAFF.

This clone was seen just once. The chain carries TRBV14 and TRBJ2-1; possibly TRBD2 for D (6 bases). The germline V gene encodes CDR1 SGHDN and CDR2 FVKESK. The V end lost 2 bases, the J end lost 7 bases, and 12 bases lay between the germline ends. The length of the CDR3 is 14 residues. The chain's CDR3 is CASSQRREVNEQFF. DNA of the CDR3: TGTGCCAGCAGCCAAAGAAGGGAGGTAAATGAGCAGTTCTTC.

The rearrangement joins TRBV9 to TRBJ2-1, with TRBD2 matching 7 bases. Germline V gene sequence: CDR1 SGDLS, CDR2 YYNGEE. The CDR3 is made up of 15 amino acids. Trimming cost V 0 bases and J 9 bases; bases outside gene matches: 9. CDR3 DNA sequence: TGTGCCAGCAGCGTAGTGGCGCCGACGGGGGGTGAGCAGTTCTTC. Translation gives CASSVVAPTGGEQFF.